This T cell receptor (beta chain) appears in the sequencing data of a study of shared clonotypes between healthy human individuals. Germline-derived CDR1 and CDR2 are SGHVS and FNYEAQ. The trim removed 4 bases at V and 3 bases at J, leaving 5 bases unmatched. The length of the CDR3 is 15 residues. TCRdb keeps only in-frame clones here, not all; method: immunoSEQ multiplex PCR. The data contain about 490,000 clones, over 60% of them singletons. The sequence was obtained from a woman between 40 and 50 years old in good health. Some clones in this sample may be carry-over from other donors' samples. V is TRBV7-6 and J is TRBJ2-3, with 9 bases fitting TRBD2. Sequencing input: PBMCs. In DNA, the CDR3 is TGTGCCAGCAGCTACACAGCGGGAGGTACAGATACGCAGTATTTT. Its protein product is CASSYTAGGTDTQYF. Complete variable domain (other parts from reference TRBV7-6 and TRBJ2-3): GAGVSQSPRYKVTKRGQDVALRCDPISGHVSLYWYRQALGQGPEFLTYFNYEAQQDKSGLPNDRFSAERPEGSISTLTIQRTEQRDSAMYRCASSYTAGGTDTQYFGPGTRLTVL.